The 26 T cell receptor beta chains presented below share a single source sample, sequenced in a study of Ad26.COV2.S vaccination and SARS-CoV-2 variants. Measured with immunoSEQ multiplex PCR; TCRdb has only the in-frame clones, and not every one. The profile covers about 480,000 clones, with around 88% appearing a single time and 9.5% to 15% taken by the ten largest. Treatment described: 19 received Ad26.COV2.S at low or high dose, single or two shots; roughly 5 received placebo; per-sample allocation not given. Material that was analyzed had been drawn on day 63 after the first vaccine or placebo injection. This specimen consisted of peripheral blood, obtained in a trial of Ad26.COV2.S vaccine versus placebo. The source of these receptors is a person aged 18 to 59 who received the Ad26.COV2.S COVID-19 vaccine or a placebo.

This rearrangement joins TRBV28 to TRBJ2-1; D uncertain. Germline lookup yields CDR1 MDHEN and CDR2 SYDVKM. Trimming cost V 5 bases and J 12 bases, with 17 bases left between them. The CDR3 loop spans 13 amino acids. The CDR3 coding sequence is TGTGCCAGCAGTCCTATAGGCCCCGGCGGGCAGTTCTTC. It specifies CASSPIGPGGQFF.

The chain is built from TRBV6-5 and TRBJ2-1; D call uncertain. This CDR3 contains 13 residues. Trimming stripped 6 bases from V and 5 bases from J, with 11 bases between. Germline V gives CDR1 MNHEY, CDR2 SVGAGI. The CDR3 bases are TGTGCCAGCAGCTCCGTGATAAACAATGAGCAGTTCTTC. Its translation: CASSSVINNEQFF.

This chain links TRBV28 with TRBJ2-3; D possibly corresponds to TRBD1 (5 bases). The V and J ends lost 3 bases and 11 bases respectively, with 12 bases between them. CDR3 size: 12 residues. Germline CDR1 reads MDHEN; CDR2 reads SYDVKM. The CDR3 loop is CASSLGRVLQYF. CDR3 bases: TGTGCCAGCAGTTTGGGCAGGGTCTTGCAGTATTTT.

The chain has TRBV28 and TRBJ1-2; 7 bases align to TRBD1. The CDR3 runs 16 residues. Germline V gene sequence: CDR1 MDHEN, CDR2 SYDVKM. The junction had 14 bases not matched to a gene; V was cut back by 3 bases and J by 7 bases. The CDR3 here is CASSFLDSRSGGGYTF. CDR3 sequence (DNA): TGTGCCAGCAGTTTCCTGGACTCTAGATCAGGGGGTGGCTACACCTTC.

This clone showed up just a few times. The chain combines TRBV7-2 with TRBJ1-1; a weak D match, TRBD1 (5 bases). Germline V gene lookup returns CDR1 SGHTA and CDR2 FQGNSA. This CDR3 region has 13 residues. Trimming removed 5 bases at V and 7 bases at J, with 14 bases between. For the CDR3, the DNA is TGTGCCAGCAGCCTCGCGGAGGGGTATGAAGCTTTCTTT. Translated, it gives CASSLAEGYEAFF.

A few counts support this clone. CDR3 protein: CASSLSRGDRYGYTF. Here the CDR3 DNA reads TGTGCCAGTAGCCTCTCAAGGGGGGATAGGTATGGCTACACCTTC. V usage is TRBV19 and J usage is TRBJ1-2; D possibly corresponds to TRBD1 (6 bases). Germline loops: CDR1 LNHDA, CDR2 SQIVND (reference sequence). CDR3 length: 15 residues. Trimming took 6 bases from V and 5 from J, leaving 19 bases between them.

The rearrangement joins TRBV6-2 or TRBV6-3 to TRBJ2-7; the match to TRBD1 covers 9 bases. V shed 2 bases and J 6 bases; nucleotides not matched to a gene: 11. CDR1 and CDR2 from the germline V gene are MNHEY and SVGEGT. The CDR3 runs 16 residues. CDR3 sequence reads: CASSYPWDRVEREQYF. The CDR3 DNA reads TGTGCCAGCAGTTACCCCTGGGACAGGGTCGAGCGCGAGCAGTACTTC.

The chain links TRBV10-2 to TRBJ2-5; maybe TRBD2 (5 bases). CDR3 length equals 13 residues. Trimming took off 3 bases at V and 7 bases at J, with 12 bases between the two ends. The V gene's germline CDR1 is WSHSY and CDR2 SAAADI. The CDR3 spells CASSDTGMGTQYF. The CDR3, as DNA: TGCGCCAGCAGTGATACGGGGATGGGGACCCAGTACTTC.

The rearrangement joins TRBV20-1 to TRBJ2-7; D is ambiguous. The V end was cut by 0 bases, the J end by 7 bases, with 7 bases between. Germline-derived CDR1 and CDR2 are DFQATT and SNEGSKA (reference sequence). The CDR3 extends over 11 amino acids. The CDR3 DNA is TGCAGTGCTAGAGATGGCAGGGAGCAGTACTTC. Amino acids: CSARDGREQYF.

The chain links TRBV28 to TRBJ2-5; D is unclear. The CDR3 runs 14 residues. Germline V CDR1 and CDR2: MDHEN, SYDVKM. The V end was cut by 3 bases, the J end by 5 bases, with 13 bases between. CDR3 in amino acids: CASSLDYKEETQYF. DNA for the CDR3: TGTGCCAGCAGTTTGGATTATAAGGAGGAGACCCAGTACTTC.

This rearrangement joins TRBV24-1 to TRBJ2-1; TRBD2 agrees at 14 bases. The CDR3 has 16 amino acids. CDR1 is KGHDR and CDR2 is SFDVKD in the germline V gene. J was trimmed by 8 bases and V by 0 bases; bases with no gene match: 2. This CDR3 is CATSDLGTSGRYEQFF. The DNA for the CDR3 is TGTGCCACCAGTGATTTGGGGACTAGCGGGAGATATGAGCAGTTCTTC.

This chain links TRBV10-3 with TRBJ1-1; no definite D call. The CDR3 loop spans 11 amino acids. V lost 6 bases, J lost 4 bases, and 6 bases lay in between. Looked up from germline, CDR1 is ENHRY and CDR2 is SYGVKD. CDR3: CAISMGTEAFF. DNA of the CDR3: TGTGCCATCAGCATGGGCACTGAAGCTTTCTTT.

V and J are TRBV4-2 and TRBJ2-1, with D hard to call. V lost 2 bases and J lost 0, with 8 bases in between. CDR1 is LGHNA, CDR2 YNFKEQ, per germline. This CDR3 spans 15 amino acids. CDR3 DNA sequence: TGTGCCAGCAGCCAAAGCGCCTTCTCCTACAATGAGCAGTTCTTC. It encodes CASSQSAFSYNEQFF.

This rearrangement joins TRBV6-6 to TRBJ1-2, with no clear D. The CDR3 has 13 residues. The V end lost 6 bases, the J end lost 2 bases, and 10 bases lay between the germline ends. Germline CDR1 is MNHNY and CDR2 is SVGAGI (reference sequence). The CDR3 DNA follows: TGTGCCAGCAGCATCGACGGAAACTATGGCTACACCTTC. Protein: CASSIDGNYGYTF.

This clone showed up just a few times. This sequence joins TRBV27 and TRBJ1-6; D possibly corresponds to TRBD1 (6 bases). The CDR3 is 19 residues long. Deletions cut 4 bases from V and 0 bases from J, with 19 bases between. Germline CDR1 reads MNHEY; CDR2 reads SMNVEV (reference sequence). CDR3 region: CASSYLSSRGGSYNSPLHF. The CDR3 DNA reads as TGTGCCAGCAGTTACCTATCGTCGAGGGGGGGCTCCTATAATTCACCCCTCCACTTT.

J is TRBJ1-4 and V is TRBV18; D ambiguous. Trimming took 2 bases from V and 7 from J, leaving 8 bases between them. The CDR3 sequence is 13 residues long. Germline values: CDR1 KGHSH, CDR2 LQKENI. CDR3 nucleotides: TGTGCCAGCTCACCAGTGGGCGGTGAAAAACTGTTTTTT. It is translated as CASSPVGGEKLFF.

The gene calls are TRBV5-8 and TRBJ2-3; 9 bases match TRBD2. Trimming cost V 0 bases and J 2 bases; bases outside gene matches: 16. The germline V gene has CDR1 SGHTS and CDR2 YDEGEE. This CDR3 is built from 20 residues. The DNA for the CDR3 is TGTGCCAGCAGCTTGGGGGGCGCGGGGGGGTCCCAAACCCACACAGATACGCAGTATTTT. This sequence encodes CASSLGGAGGSQTHTDTQYF.

V and J are TRBV6-2 or TRBV6-3 and TRBJ2-7; no reliable D call. CDR3 size: 11 residues. Per germline, CDR1 MNHEY and CDR2 SVGEGT. V dropped 5 bases and J dropped 7 bases, with 9 bases sitting between them. The CDR3 DNA reads as TGTGCCAGCAGTCCGCAGTTGGAGCAGTACTTC. This codes for CASSPQLEQYF.

The J gene is TRBJ2-7, the V gene TRBV12-3 or TRBV12-4; unclear D gene. V shed 2 bases and J shed 3 bases, with 8 bases lying between them. The CDR3 is 13 residues long. The CDR3 reads CASSLSGNYEQYF. The CDR3 nucleotides are TGTGCCAGCAGTTTATCTGGAAACTACGAGCAGTACTTC.

This chain joins TRBV7-2 and TRBJ2-5; perhaps TRBD2 as D (5 bases). Trimming pared 4 bases from V and 4 bases from J, leaving 16 bases between. Germline values: CDR1 SGHTA, CDR2 FQGNSA. The CDR3 runs 15 residues. CDR3 DNA: TGTGCCAGCAGCTCCGGCTCGTGGGAGACAGAGACCCAGTACTTC. Protein product: CASSSGSWETETQYF.

The rearrangement joins TRBV24-1 to TRBJ2-1; the match to TRBD1 covers 8 bases. This CDR3 region has 13 residues. After removal of 7 bases from V and 8 bases from J, the junction contained 6 bases not matched to a gene. Germline values: CDR1 KGHDR, CDR2 SFDVKD. CDR3 residues: CATRRTGTDEQFF. The CDR3 DNA sequence: TGTGCCACCAGACGGACAGGGACGGATGAGCAGTTCTTC.

This clone showed up just a few times. This sequence joins TRBV7-8 and TRBJ2-1, with 7 bases that match TRBD2. Germline CDR1 SGHVS, CDR2 FQNEAQ. The V gene end was trimmed by 2 bases and the J gene end by 2 bases; junction bases not matched to a gene: 3. This CDR3 contains 15 residues. CDR3 sequence: CASSLQTSAYNEQFF. The CDR3 DNA reads as TGTGCCAGCAGCTTACAAACTAGCGCCTACAATGAGCAGTTCTTC.

This chain uses TRBV29-1 with TRBJ2-1; tentative D call: TRBD2 (6 bases). The CDR3 spans 11 residues. V lost 6 bases and J lost 7, with 10 bases in between. Germline V CDR1 and CDR2: SQVTM, ANQGSEA. The CDR3 bases are TGCAGCGTGGGACTTCCAAATGAGCAGTTCTTC. Translating gives CSVGLPNEQFF.

With regard to this clone: This sample includes further DNA sequences coding for the same CDR3. The V and J genes are TRBV5-6 and TRBJ2-7; 10 bases agree with TRBD1. The CDR3 consists of 15 residues. After removal of 1 base from V and 2 bases from J, the junction contained 3 bases not matched to a gene. Germline lookup yields CDR1 SGHDT and CDR2 YYEEEE. CDR3 in DNA: TGTGCCAGCAGCTTGCCGGGACAGGGGACCTACGAGCAGTACTTC. Encoded protein: CASSLPGQGTYEQYF. Combining the CDR3 with reference TRBV5-6 and TRBJ2-7 gives the whole variable domain DAGVTQSPTHLIKTRGQQVTLRCSPKSGHDTVSWYQQALGQGPQFIFQYYEEEERQRGNFPDRFSGHQFPNYSSELNVNALLLGDSALYLCASSLPGQGTYEQYFGPGTRLTVT.

This clone was recorded a few times. The rearrangement uses TRBV6-2 or TRBV6-3 and TRBJ1-1; D possibly corresponds to TRBD1 (5 bases). V was shortened by 6 bases and J by 10 bases, with 12 bases between the two germline ends. The length of the CDR3 is 11 residues. Germline V gives CDR1 MNHEY, CDR2 SVGEGT. CDR3 sequence reads: CASSLGVGAFF. Here the CDR3 DNA reads TGTGCCAGCAGCCTGGGGGTCGGAGCTTTCTTT.

V and J are TRBV19 and TRBJ1-1; no reliable D call. The CDR3 consists of 17 residues. In germline, CDR1 is LNHDA, CDR2 SQIVND (reference sequence). V was pared by 3 bases and J by 1 base, with 18 bases between. The CDR3 is CASSILGVGQTNTEAFF. DNA of the CDR3: TGTGCCAGTAGTATTCTTGGAGTGGGCCAAACGAACACTGAAGCTTTCTTT.